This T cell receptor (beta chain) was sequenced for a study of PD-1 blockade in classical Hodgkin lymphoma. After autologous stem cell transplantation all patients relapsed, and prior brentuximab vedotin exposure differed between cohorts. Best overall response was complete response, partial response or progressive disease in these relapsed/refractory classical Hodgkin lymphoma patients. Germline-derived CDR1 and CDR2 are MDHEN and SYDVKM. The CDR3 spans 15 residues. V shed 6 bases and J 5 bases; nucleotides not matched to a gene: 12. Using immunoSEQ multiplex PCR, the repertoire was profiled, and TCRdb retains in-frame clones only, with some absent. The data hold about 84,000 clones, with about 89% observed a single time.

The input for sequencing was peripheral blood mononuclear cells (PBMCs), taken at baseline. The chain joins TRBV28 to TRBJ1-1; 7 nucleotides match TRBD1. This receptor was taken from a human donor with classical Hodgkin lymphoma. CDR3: CASRPRRGPGTEAFF. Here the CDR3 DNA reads TGTGCCAGCAGACCCAGGAGGGGGCCGGGAACTGAAGCTTTCTTT. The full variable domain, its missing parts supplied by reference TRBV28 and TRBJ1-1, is DVKVTQSSRYLVKRTGEKVFLECVQDMDHENMFWYRQDPGLGLRLIYFSYDVKMKEKGDIPEGYSVSREKKERFSLILESASTNQTSMYLCASRPRRGPGTEAFFGQGTRLTVV.